This T cell receptor (beta chain) emerged from a study of CD8 T cells in Susac syndrome. Control patients had untreated stable or active relapsing-remitting multiple sclerosis by revised McDonald criteria. The CDR3 runs to 13 residues. Trimming cost V 2 bases and J 2 bases, with 7 bases left between them. The germline CDR1 and CDR2 sequences are SGHRS and YFSETQ. The RNA, about 0.5 to 1 ug, was put through reverse transcription using random hexamers. Amplification of the TCR beta CDR3 was carried out by immunoSEQ multiplex PCR, which spanned a total of 54 Vbeta and 13 Jbeta segments. One entry per CDR3 protein results from TCRdb running MiXCR on the immunoSEQ multiplex PCR reads. The sample has 150,000 to 200,000 distinct CDR3 sequences, approximately 93% seen once.

The clonotype was recovered from a human donor with multiple sclerosis. The chain combines TRBV5-1 with TRBJ1-1; D gene uncertain. The sample comprised CD4+ T cells from PBMCs. For the CDR3, the DNA is TGCGCCAGCAGCTTAGCTTTCAACACTGAAGCTTTCTTT. Residues: CASSLAFNTEAFF.